The sequence of this T cell receptor beta chain was determined in a study of tumor and adjacent non-tumor tissue in lung cancer. About the study: Each sample yielded approximately 4.2 million productive TCRbeta reads on average.

Regarding the study as a whole: Tumor repertoires had a smaller top 100 clone share than normal lung. Significantly higher TCR diversity was found in tumor than normal lung. Shorter survival was associated with higher TCR diversity in tumors.

No cell sorting was done before RNA was extracted from the tissue. CDR3 size: 14 residues. On this clonotype: Its antigen is unidentified. The junction shows a germline mismatch at one end, possibly a read error.

The library came from three nested PCR rounds adapted from ARM-PCR protocols. MiXCR, applied by TCRdb to the multiplex PCR reads, yields one record per CDR3 protein. Among roughly 120,000 distinct CDR3 sequences listed, about 80% were seen once. This sequence originates from a man between 65 and 85 years old with non-small cell lung cancer. Material: lung tumor tissue. The chain carries TRBV12-3 or TRBV12-4 and TRBJ2-2; D is possibly TRBD2 (5 bases). For the CDR3, the DNA is TGTGCCAGCGGTTACCGACCGAAGACCGGGGAGTTGTTTTTT. It specifies CASGYRPKTGELFF.